The clone carrying this T cell receptor beta chain was found a few times. Its cognate antigen is unknown. Library preparation for TCR beta used quantitative 5'-RACE with molecular barcodes. TCRdb ran MiXCR on the 5' RACE reads and lists one entry per CDR3 protein. The data hold 120,000 to 150,000 distinct CDR3 sequences, with more than 7% observed a single time. This record belongs to a study of CD8 T cells in ankylosing spondylitis. General study points: Within matched ankylosing spondylitis synovial fluid, disease-linked clones were reportedly significantly enriched. Ankylosing spondylitis blood seemed to carry a telltale TCR beta motif made of seven or eight highly homologous variants. Some of the motif variants had earlier been found in reactive arthritis patients' fluid and blood.

Germline V lookup: CDR1 SQVTM, CDR2 ANQGSEA. This CDR3 has 12 residues. Trimming removed 3 bases from V and 6 bases from J, with 10 bases in between. The receptor's source is a male donor with ankylosing spondylitis. This chain uses TRBV29-1 with TRBJ2-3; no firm D call. The sequenced material came from synovial fluid, either unsorted or a sorted T cell fraction (not recorded which). The CDR3: CSVDAGTDTQYF. As DNA, the CDR3 is TGCAGCGTTGACGCCGGTACGGATACGCAGTATTTT.